This T cell receptor beta chain was captured in a study of OX40 agonist ivuxolimab in advanced cancers. V was pared by 3 bases and J by 8 bases, with 6 bases of the junction left unmatched. Germline CDR1 and CDR2: MGHRA and YSYEKL. This CDR3 has 15 amino acids. Overall study results and limits: Low levels of normalized T-cell clonal expansion also appeared in some nonresponders. There was clonal expansion of CD4+ and CD8+ blood T cells by week 6 at 0.1 to 3.0 mg/kg.

This clone was seen a handful of times. The antigen is undetermined. Sequencing used immunoSEQ multiplex PCR; TCRdb keeps in-frame clones, though not all of them. The sample records about 74,000 clones, more than 70% being singletons. Source: CD4+ or CD8+ T cells sorted from blood, taken in a trial of the OX40 agonist ivuxolimab. The chain has TRBV4-1 and TRBJ1-6; 8 bases map to TRBD1. This sequence was found in an adult with an advanced solid tumor such as melanoma, head and neck, liver or kidney cancer. The CDR3 DNA reads as TGCGCCAGCAGCCAGTATGACAGGGGTGATTCACCCCTCCACTTT. This encodes CASSQYDRGDSPLHF.